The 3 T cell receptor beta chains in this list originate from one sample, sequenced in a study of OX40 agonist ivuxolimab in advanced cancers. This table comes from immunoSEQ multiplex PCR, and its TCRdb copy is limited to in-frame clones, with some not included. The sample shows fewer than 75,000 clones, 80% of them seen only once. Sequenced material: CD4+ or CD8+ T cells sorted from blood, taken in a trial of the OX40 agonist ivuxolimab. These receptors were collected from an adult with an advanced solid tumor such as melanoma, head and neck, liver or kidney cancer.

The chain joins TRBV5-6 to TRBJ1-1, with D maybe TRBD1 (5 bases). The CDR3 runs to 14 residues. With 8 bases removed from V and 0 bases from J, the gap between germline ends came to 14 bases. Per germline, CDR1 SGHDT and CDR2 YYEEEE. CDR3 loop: CASQPDRVNTEAFF. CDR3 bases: TGTGCCAGTCAGCCTGACAGAGTGAACACTGAAGCTTTCTTT.

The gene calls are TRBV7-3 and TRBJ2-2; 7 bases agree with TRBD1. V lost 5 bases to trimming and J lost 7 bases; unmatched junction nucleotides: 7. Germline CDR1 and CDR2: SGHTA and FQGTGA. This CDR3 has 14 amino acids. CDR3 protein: CASSAKGAGGELFF. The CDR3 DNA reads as TGTGCCAGCAGCGCTAAGGGGGCCGGCGGGGAGCTGTTTTTT.

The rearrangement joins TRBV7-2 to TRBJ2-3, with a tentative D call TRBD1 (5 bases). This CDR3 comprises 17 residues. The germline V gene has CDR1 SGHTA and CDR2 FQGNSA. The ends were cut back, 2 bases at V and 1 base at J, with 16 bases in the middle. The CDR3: CASSLKWGGIGTDTQYF. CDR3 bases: TGTGCCAGCAGCTTAAAGTGGGGCGGCATCGGCACAGATACGCAGTATTTT.